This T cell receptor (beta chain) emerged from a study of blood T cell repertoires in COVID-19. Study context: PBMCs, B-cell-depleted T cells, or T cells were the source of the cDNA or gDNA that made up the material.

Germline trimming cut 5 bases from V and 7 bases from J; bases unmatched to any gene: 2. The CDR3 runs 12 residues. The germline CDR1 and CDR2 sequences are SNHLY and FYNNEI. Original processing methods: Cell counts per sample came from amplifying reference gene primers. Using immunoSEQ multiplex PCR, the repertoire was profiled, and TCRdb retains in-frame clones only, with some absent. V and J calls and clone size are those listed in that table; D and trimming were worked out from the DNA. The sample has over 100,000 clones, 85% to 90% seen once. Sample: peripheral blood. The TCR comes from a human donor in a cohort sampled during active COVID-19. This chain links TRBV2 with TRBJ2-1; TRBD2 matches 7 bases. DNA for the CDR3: TGTGCCAGCAGTTGGACTAGTAATGAGCAGTTCTTC. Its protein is CASSWTSNEQFF. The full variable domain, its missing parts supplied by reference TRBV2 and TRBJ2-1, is EPEVTQTPSHQVTQMGQEVILRCVPISNHLYFYWYRQILGQKVEFLVSFYNNEISEKSEIFDDQFSVERPDGSNFTLKIRSTKLEDSAMYFCASSWTSNEQFFGPGTRLTVL.